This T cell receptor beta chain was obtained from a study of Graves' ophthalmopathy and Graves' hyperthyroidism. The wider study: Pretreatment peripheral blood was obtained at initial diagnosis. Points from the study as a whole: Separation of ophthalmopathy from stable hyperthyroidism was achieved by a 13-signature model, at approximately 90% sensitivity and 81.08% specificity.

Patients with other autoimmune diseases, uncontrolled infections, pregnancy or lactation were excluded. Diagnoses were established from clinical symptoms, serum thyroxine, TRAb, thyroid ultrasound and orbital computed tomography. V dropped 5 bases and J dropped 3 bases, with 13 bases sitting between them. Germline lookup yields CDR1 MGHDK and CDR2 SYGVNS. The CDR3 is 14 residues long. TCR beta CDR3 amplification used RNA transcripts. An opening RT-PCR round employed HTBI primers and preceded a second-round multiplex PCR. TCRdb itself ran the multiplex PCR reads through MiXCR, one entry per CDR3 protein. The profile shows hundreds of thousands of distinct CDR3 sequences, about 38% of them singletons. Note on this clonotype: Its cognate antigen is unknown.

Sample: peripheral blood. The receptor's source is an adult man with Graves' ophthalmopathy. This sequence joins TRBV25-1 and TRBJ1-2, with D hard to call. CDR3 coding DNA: TGTGCCAGCAGTAGCGGTAAGGAGGACTATGGCTACACCTTC. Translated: CASSSGKEDYGYTF.